A selection of T cell receptor beta chains follows, all from one sample in a study of blood T cell repertoires in COVID-19. TCRdb's copy holds only in-frame clones and misses some; the assay was immunoSEQ multiplex PCR. In the table there are about 97,000 clones, about 83% of which are singletons. The sequenced sample consisted of peripheral blood. The receptors here all came from a human donor in a cohort sampled during active COVID-19. Each CDR3 is given with its conserved first and last residue. A D gene is named only where the DNA matches it firmly. Size is stated for part of the rows, as once, few or many counts, or as a class when the clone is expanded.

v_gene	abundance	d_gene	j_gene	CDR3aa	CDR3nt
TRBV4-1	NA	NA	TRBJ1-6	CASSQGFPRSYNSPLHF	TGCGCCAGCAGCCAAGGCTTTCCTAGGTCCTATAATTCACCCCTCCACTTT
TRBV29-1	NA	NA	TRBJ1-3	CSVVLGNTIYF	TGCAGCGTTGTCCTCGGGAATACCATATATTTT
TRBV9	NA	NA	TRBJ2-3	CASSPGDGDTQYF	TGTGCCAGCAGCCCAGGGGACGGAGATACGCAGTATTTT
TRBV11-2	NA	TRBD1	TRBJ1-3	CASSLDRAGNTIYF	TGTGCCAGCAGCTTGGACAGGGCGGGAAACACCATATATTTT
TRBV5-1	NA	NA	TRBJ2-7	CASSQGEVWHEQYF	TGCGCCAGCAGCCAGGGGGAGGTGTGGCACGAGCAGTACTTC
TRBV9	NA	TRBD2	TRBJ2-1	CASSDPSWTSGTGNEQFF	TGTGCCAGCAGCGACCCCTCTTGGACTAGCGGGACTGGGAATGAGCAGTTCTTC
TRBV9	NA	NA	TRBJ1-3	CASSVGGGSSGNTIYF	TGTGCCAGCAGCGTAGGCGGGGGCAGCTCTGGAAACACCATATATTTT
TRBV9	NA	TRBD2	TRBJ2-1	CASSLHGGLAANEQFF	TGTGCCAGCAGCCTCCACGGGGGACTAGCGGCCAATGAGCAGTTCTTC
TRBV12-3/TRBV12-4	NA	NA	TRBJ2-7	CASSLRGGGEQYF	TGTGCCAGCAGTTTGCGGGGAGGAGGCGAGCAGTACTTC
TRBV6-5	NA	TRBD1	TRBJ2-7	CASSYSGQAYGQYF	TGTGCCAGCAGTTACTCAGGACAGGCGTACGGGCAGTACTTC
TRBV27	NA	NA	TRBJ2-7	CASSFQVSYEQYF	TGTGCCAGCAGTTTCCAGGTCTCCTACGAGCAGTACTTC
TRBV5-1	NA	TRBD1	TRBJ1-2	CASSWGQGRNYGYTF	TGCGCCAGCAGCTGGGGACAGGGGCGTAACTATGGCTACACCTTC
TRBV7-9	NA	NA	TRBJ2-4	CASSLSNSSLIAKNIQYF	TGTGCCAGCAGCTTATCCAACAGCAGTCTGATAGCCAAAAACATTCAGTACTTC
TRBV30	NA	TRBD1	TRBJ1-1	CAWSEGQVAEAFF	TGTGCCTGGAGCGAGGGACAGGTAGCTGAAGCTTTCTTT
TRBV5-4	NA	TRBD2	TRBJ2-3	CASTQESGADTQYF	TGTGCCAGCACCCAGGAAAGCGGGGCGGATACGCAGTATTTT
TRBV6-5	NA	TRBD1	TRBJ1-4	CASARDRERNEKLFF	TGTGCCAGCGCTCGGGACAGGGAGAGGAATGAAAAACTGTTTTTT
TRBV6-5	NA	NA	TRBJ1-1	CASSYSTRTEAFF	TGTGCCAGCAGTTACTCGACTCGGACTGAAGCTTTCTTT
TRBV7-3	once	TRBD2	TRBJ2-3	CASSLKAGGLDTQYF	TGTGCCAGCAGCTTAAAAGCGGGGGGGCTGGATACGCAGTATTTT
TRBV7-2	once	TRBD1	TRBJ1-2	CASAVGTVYGYTF	TGTGCCAGCGCGGTCGGGACAGTCTATGGCTACACCTTC
TRBV28	NA	TRBD1	TRBJ1-2	CASSWDRGNYGYTF	TGTGCCAGCAGTTGGGACAGGGGAAACTATGGCTACACCTTC
TRBV15	NA	TRBD1	TRBJ2-7	CATSRGGTVSYEQYF	TGTGCCACCAGCAGAGGGGGGACAGTCTCCTACGAGCAGTACTTC
TRBV4-1	NA	NA	TRBJ2-5	CASSQAGAQETQYF	TGCGCCAGCAGCCAAGCGGGAGCCCAAGAGACCCAGTACTTC
TRBV2	few	NA	TRBJ1-5	CASRISRNQPQHF	TGTGCCAGCAGAATAAGTAGAAATCAGCCCCAGCATTTT
TRBV6-1	NA	NA	TRBJ1-3	CASSEHSGNTIYF	TGTGCCAGCAGTGAACACTCTGGAAACACCATATATTTT
TRBV6-5	NA	TRBD1	TRBJ1-2	CASSPTGGDYGYTF	TGTGCCAGCAGTCCGACAGGGGGGGACTATGGCTACACCTTC
TRBV12-5	NA	TRBD2	TRBJ2-1	CASGGGTSGSANHNEQFF	TGTGCTAGTGGTGGGGGGACTAGCGGGAGTGCAAATCACAATGAGCAGTTCTTC
TRBV6-2/TRBV6-3	NA	TRBD2	TRBJ2-5	CASSYESGTSGGFAETQYF	TGTGCCAGCAGTTACGAATCCGGGACTAGCGGGGGGTTTGCAGAGACCCAGTACTTC
TRBV5-1	NA	NA	TRBJ1-1	CASSLVAGWENTEAFF	TGCGCCAGCAGCTTGGTCGCAGGGTGGGAGAACACTGAAGCTTTCTTT
TRBV12-5	NA	NA	TRBJ2-7	CASARTWGRDLNEQYF	TGTGCTAGTGCCCGCACGTGGGGCAGGGATCTTAACGAGCAGTACTTC
TRBV7-8	NA	TRBD1	TRBJ2-2	CASSYTGQGNTGELFF	TGTGCCAGCAGCTATACGGGACAGGGAAACACCGGGGAGCTGTTTTTT
TRBV7-8	NA	TRBD2	TRBJ2-1	CASSLSASGVLYNEQFF	TGTGCCAGCAGCTTAAGCGCTAGCGGGGTGCTTTACAATGAGCAGTTCTTC
TRBV25-1	NA	NA	TRBJ2-5	CASSEGRLYQETQYF	TGTGCCAGCAGTGAAGGCAGGCTTTACCAAGAGACCCAGTACTTC
TRBV27	few	NA	TRBJ2-7	CASSFGRGPYEQYF	TGTGCCAGCAGTTTCGGCCGCGGTCCCTACGAGCAGTACTTC
TRBV13	NA	TRBD1	TRBJ1-2	CASSPPRQGAHGYTF	TGTGCCAGCAGCCCGCCGAGACAGGGGGCACATGGCTACACCTTC
TRBV7-3	once	TRBD1	TRBJ2-6	CASSAEGQGSGANVLTF	TGTGCCAGCAGCGCAGAGGGACAGGGGTCCGGGGCCAACGTCCTGACTTTC
TRBV5-1	NA	NA	TRBJ1-4	CASSLTGPEKLFF	TGCGCCAGCAGCTTGACAGGTCCTGAAAAACTGTTTTTT
TRBV24-1	NA	TRBD2	TRBJ2-1	CATNDGLGTSGSYEQFF	TGTGCCACCAACGATGGTCTAGGGACTAGCGGGAGTTACGAGCAGTTCTTC
TRBV27	NA	TRBD1	TRBJ1-1	CASSTSGTANTEAFF	TGTGCCAGCAGTACATCCGGGACAGCGAACACTGAAGCTTTCTTT
TRBV4-3	NA	NA	TRBJ1-4	CASSQVSGPEKLFF	TGCGCCAGCAGCCAAGTGTCAGGCCCCGAAAAACTGTTTTTT
TRBV27	once	NA	TRBJ2-1	CASSFGLFNEQFF	TGTGCCAGCAGTTTTGGGCTTTTTAATGAGCAGTTCTTC
TRBV7-2	NA	TRBD1	TRBJ2-7	CASSLGGSRTGIGGEQYF	TGTGCCAGCAGCTTAGGGGGTTCTCGGACAGGGATTGGTGGCGAGCAGTACTTC
TRBV19	NA	TRBD1	TRBJ1-5	CASRGTGDQPQHF	TGTGCCAGTCGTGGGACAGGGGATCAGCCCCAGCATTTT
TRBV4-2	NA	NA	TRBJ2-5	CASSRKKGIQETQYF	TGTGCCAGCAGCCGAAAAAAGGGGATCCAAGAGACCCAGTACTTC
TRBV6-6	NA	TRBD1	TRBJ2-1	CASSNAGTVSYNEQFF	TGTGCCAGCAGCAACGCCGGGACAGTCTCCTACAATGAGCAGTTCTTC
TRBV7-9	NA	TRBD1	TRBJ1-4	CASSLWDRDFNPRLELFF	TGTGCCAGCAGCTTATGGGACAGAGATTTTAACCCCCGGCTGGAACTGTTTTTT
TRBV7-9	NA	TRBD1	TRBJ2-3	CASSSGGTGFLRDTQYF	TGTGCCAGCAGCTCAGGGGGGACAGGGTTTTTGCGAGATACGCAGTATTTT
TRBV5-4	NA	TRBD1	TRBJ1-1	CASSQGAGNTEAFF	TGTGCCAGCAGCCAGGGGGCTGGGAACACTGAAGCTTTCTTT
TRBV25-1	NA	TRBD1	TRBJ2-1	CASSEPRGQGLRNEQFF	TGTGCCAGCAGTGAACCTCGTGGACAGGGGCTGAGGAATGAGCAGTTCTTC
TRBV20-1	NA	NA	TRBJ1-2	CSARELYGYTF	TGCAGTGCTAGGGAGCTATATGGCTACACCTTC
TRBV2	once	TRBD1	TRBJ1-3	CASSVGTGRSGNTIYF	TGTGCCAGCAGCGTGGGGACAGGACGCTCTGGAAACACCATATATTTT
TRBV19	once	TRBD1	TRBJ1-1	CASSRNRGTPRHTEAFF	TGTGCCAGTAGTAGGAACAGGGGGACCCCGCGGCACACTGAAGCTTTCTTT
TRBV30	NA	NA	TRBJ1-2	CAWSPGEWGYTF	TGTGCCTGGAGTCCGGGGGAGTGGGGCTACACCTTC
TRBV3-1/TRBV3-2	NA	NA	TRBJ2-3	CASSQGRLPSTDTQYF	TGTGCCAGCAGCCAAGGGCGGTTACCTAGCACAGATACGCAGTATTTT
TRBV28	NA	NA	TRBJ1-4	CASSLAGAGPNEKLFF	TGTGCCAGCAGTTTAGCGGGTGCAGGTCCGAATGAAAAACTGTTTTTT
TRBV27	NA	NA	TRBJ1-1	CASSFLVNTEAFF	TGTGCCAGCAGTTTTCTAGTGAACACTGAAGCTTTCTTT